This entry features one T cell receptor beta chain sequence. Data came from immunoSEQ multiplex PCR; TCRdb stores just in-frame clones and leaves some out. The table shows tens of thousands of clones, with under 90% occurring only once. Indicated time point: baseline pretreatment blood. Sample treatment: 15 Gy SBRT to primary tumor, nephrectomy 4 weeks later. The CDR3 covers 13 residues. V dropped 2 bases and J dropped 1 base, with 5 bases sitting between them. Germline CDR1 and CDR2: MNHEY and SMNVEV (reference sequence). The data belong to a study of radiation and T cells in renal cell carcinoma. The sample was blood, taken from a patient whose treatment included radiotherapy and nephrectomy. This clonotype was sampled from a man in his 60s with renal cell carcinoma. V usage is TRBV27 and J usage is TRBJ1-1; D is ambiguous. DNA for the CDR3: TGTGCCAGCAGTTTAGCACAGAACACTGAAGCTTTCTTT. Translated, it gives CASSLAQNTEAFF.